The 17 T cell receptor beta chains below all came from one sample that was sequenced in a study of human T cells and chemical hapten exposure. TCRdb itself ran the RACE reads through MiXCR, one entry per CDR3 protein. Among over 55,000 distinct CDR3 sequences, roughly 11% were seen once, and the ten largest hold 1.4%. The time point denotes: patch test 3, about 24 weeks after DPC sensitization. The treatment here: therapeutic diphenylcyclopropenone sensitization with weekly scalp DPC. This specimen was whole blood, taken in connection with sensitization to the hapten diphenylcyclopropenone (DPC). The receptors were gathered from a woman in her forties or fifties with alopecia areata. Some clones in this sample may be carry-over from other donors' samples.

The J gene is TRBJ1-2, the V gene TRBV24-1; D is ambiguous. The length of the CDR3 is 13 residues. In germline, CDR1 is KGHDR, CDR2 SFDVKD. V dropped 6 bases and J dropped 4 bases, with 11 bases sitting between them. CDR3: CATSLKAFYGYTF. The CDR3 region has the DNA TGTGCCACCAGTTTGAAGGCTTTCTATGGCTACACCTTC.

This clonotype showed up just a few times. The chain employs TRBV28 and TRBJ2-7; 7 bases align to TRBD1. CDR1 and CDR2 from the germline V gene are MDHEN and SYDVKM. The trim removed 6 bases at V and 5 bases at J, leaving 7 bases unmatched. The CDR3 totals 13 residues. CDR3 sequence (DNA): TGTGCCAGCAGGACAGGGCGGTTCAACGAGCAGTACTTC. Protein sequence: CASRTGRFNEQYF.

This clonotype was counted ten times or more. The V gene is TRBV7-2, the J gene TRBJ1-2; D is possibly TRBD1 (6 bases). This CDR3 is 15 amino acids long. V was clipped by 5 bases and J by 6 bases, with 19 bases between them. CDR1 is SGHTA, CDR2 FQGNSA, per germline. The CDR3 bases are TGTGCCAGCAGCCCACTTGCAGGCGGGGGCAATGGCTACACCTTC. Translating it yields CASSPLAGGGNGYTF.

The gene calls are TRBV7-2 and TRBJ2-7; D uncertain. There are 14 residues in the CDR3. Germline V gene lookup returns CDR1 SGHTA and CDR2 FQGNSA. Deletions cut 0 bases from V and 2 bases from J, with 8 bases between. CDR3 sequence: CASSLALVAYEQYF. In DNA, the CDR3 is TGTGCCAGCAGCTTAGCCCTAGTAGCCTACGAGCAGTACTTC. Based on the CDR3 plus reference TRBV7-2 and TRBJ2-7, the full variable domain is GAGVSQSPSNKVTEKGKDVELRCDPISGHTALYWYRQSLGQGLEFLIYFQGNSAPDKSGLPSDRFSAERTGGSVSTLTIQRTQQEDSAVYLCASSLALVAYEQYFGPGTRLTVT.

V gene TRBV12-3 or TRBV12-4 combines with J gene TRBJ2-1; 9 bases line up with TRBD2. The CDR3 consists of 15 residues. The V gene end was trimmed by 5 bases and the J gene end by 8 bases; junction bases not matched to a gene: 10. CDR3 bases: TGTGCCAGCAGTCCGAGCGGGGGGCCCTGGGATGAGCAGTTCTTC. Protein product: CASSPSGGPWDEQFF.

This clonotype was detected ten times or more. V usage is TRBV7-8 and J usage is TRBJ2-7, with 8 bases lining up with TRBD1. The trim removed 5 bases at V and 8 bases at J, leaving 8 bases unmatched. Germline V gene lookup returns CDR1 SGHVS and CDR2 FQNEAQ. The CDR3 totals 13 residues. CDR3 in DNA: TGTGCCAGCAGCCGAGGACAGGGACTTAAGCAGTACTTC. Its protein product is CASSRGQGLKQYF.

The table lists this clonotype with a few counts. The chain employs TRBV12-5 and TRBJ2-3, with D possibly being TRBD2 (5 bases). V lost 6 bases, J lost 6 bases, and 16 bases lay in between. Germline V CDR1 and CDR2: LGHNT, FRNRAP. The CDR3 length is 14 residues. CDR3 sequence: CASGLGFGLDTQYF. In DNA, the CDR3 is TGTGCTAGTGGCCTTGGGTTTGGACTGGATACGCAGTATTTT.

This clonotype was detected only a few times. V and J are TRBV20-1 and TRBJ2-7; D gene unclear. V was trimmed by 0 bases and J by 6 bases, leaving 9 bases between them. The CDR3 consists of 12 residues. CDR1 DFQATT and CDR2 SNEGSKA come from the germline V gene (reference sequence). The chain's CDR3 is CSARDPNSEQYF. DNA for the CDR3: TGCAGTGCTAGAGACCCCAATTCCGAGCAGTACTTC.

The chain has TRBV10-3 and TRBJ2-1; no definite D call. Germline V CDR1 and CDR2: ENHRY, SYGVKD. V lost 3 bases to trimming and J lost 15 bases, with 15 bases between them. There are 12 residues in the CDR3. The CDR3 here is CAISDSAKSPFF. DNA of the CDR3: TGTGCCATCAGTGATTCGGCTAAGTCCCCGTTCTTC.

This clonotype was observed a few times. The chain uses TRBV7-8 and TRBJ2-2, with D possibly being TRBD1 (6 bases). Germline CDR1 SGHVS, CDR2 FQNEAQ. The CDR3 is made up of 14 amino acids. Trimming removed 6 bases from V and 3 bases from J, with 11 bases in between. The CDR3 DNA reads TGTGCCAGCAGACATAAGGGGGACACCGGGGAGCTGTTTTTT. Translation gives CASRHKGDTGELFF. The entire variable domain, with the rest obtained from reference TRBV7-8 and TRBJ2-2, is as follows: GAGVSQSPRYKVAKRGQDVALRCDPISGHVSLFWYQQALGQGPEFLTYFQNEAQLDKSGLPSDRFFAERPEGSVSTLKIQRTQQEDSAVYLCASRHKGDTGELFFGEGSRLTVL.

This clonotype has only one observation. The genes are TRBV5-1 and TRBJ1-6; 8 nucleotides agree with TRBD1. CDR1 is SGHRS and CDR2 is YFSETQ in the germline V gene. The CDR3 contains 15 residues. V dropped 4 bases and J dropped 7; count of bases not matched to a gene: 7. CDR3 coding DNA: TGCGCCAGCAGCGGGGAGACAGGGGCAAATTCACCCCTCCACTTT. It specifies CASSGETGANSPLHF.

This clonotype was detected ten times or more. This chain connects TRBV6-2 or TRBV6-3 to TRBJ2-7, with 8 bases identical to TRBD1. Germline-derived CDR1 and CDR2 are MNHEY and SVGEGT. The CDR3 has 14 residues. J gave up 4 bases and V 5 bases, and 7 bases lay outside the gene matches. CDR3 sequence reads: CASSKHDRGYEQYF. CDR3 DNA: TGTGCCAGCAGTAAGCACGACAGGGGATACGAGCAGTACTTC.

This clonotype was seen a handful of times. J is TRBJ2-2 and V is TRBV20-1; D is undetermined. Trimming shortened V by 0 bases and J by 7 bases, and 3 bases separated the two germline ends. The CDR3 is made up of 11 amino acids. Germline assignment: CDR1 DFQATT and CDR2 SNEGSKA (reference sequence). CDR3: CSARDNGELFF. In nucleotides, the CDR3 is TGCAGTGCTAGAGATAACGGGGAGCTGTTTTTT.

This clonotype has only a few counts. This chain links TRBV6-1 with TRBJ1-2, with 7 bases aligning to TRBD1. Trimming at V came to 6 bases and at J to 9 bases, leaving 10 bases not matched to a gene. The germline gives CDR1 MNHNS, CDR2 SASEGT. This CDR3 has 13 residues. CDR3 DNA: TGTGCCAGCAGCCGGGACAGTGGGTTCCGCTACACCTTC. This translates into CASSRDSGFRYTF.

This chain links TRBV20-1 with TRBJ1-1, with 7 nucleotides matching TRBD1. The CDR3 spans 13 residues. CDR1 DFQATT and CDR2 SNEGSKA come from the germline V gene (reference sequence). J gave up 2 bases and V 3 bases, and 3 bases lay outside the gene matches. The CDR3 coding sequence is TGCAGTGCTAGGGACAGGATCAACACTGAAGCTTTCTTT. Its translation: CSARDRINTEAFF.

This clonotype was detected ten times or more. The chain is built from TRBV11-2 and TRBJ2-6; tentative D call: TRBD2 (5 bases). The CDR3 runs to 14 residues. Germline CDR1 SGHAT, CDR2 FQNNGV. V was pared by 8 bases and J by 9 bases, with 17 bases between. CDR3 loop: CASALERALNVLTF. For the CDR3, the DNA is TGTGCCAGCGCCCTGGAGAGGGCCCTCAACGTCCTGACTTTC.

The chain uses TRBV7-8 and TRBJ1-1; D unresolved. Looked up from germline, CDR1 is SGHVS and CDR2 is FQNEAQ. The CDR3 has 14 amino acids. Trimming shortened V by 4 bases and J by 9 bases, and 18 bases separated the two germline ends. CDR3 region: CASSSKRGFDKAFF. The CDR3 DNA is TGTGCCAGCAGCTCCAAGCGGGGATTCGACAAAGCTTTCTTT.